This TCR beta chain was found in a study of type 1 regulatory T cells. Study summary: T-allo10 is an in vitro-generated, Tr1-enriched CD4 T cell product specific for alloantigen.

Study-level findings and limits: Type 1 regulatory T cells had a more restricted TCR repertoire than non-type 1 regulatory T cells.

TCRdb processed the reads anew with MiXCR; each CDR3 protein has one entry. The table lists tens of thousands of distinct CDR3 sequences, roughly 20% of them singletons. Germline CDR1 reads MDHEN; CDR2 reads SYDVKM. The V segment lost 4 bases and the J segment 0 bases; nucleotides outside the gene matches: 8. This CDR3 contains 17 residues. Worth noting for this clonotype: Its cognate antigen is unknown.

Sequencing used cultured type 1 regulatory T (Tr1) cells, either the whole culture or a sorted fraction (not recorded which). The sequence was obtained from a human donor in good health. The gene calls are TRBV28 and TRBJ2-1; 8 nucleotides match TRBD1. The CDR3 coding sequence is TGTGCCAGCAGTTCCGTGACAGGGGATAGCTCCTACAATGAGCAGTTCTTC. Its protein product is CASSSVTGDSSYNEQFF.